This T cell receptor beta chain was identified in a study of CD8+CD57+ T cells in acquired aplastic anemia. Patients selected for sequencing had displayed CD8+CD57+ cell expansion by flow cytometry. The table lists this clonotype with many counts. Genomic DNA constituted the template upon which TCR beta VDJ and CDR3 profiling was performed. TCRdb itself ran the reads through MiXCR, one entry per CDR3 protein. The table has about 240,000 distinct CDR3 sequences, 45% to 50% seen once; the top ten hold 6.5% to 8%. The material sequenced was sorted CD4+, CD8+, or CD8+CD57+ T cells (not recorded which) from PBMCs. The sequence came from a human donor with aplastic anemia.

CDR3 region: CSAIVLAGDNEQFF. In DNA, the CDR3 is TGCAGTGCCATAGTACTAGCGGGCGACAATGAGCAGTTCTTC. J is TRBJ2-1 and V is TRBV20-1, with 9 positions matching TRBD2. Germline loops: CDR1 DFQATT, CDR2 SNEGSKA (reference sequence). V lost 6 bases and J lost 5; bases outside the gene matches: 8. This CDR3 is built from 14 residues.